This TCR beta chain was documented in a study of OX40 agonist ivuxolimab in advanced cancers. Study overall: Under the entry rules, prior anti-PD-1, anti-PD-L1 or anti-CTLA-4 therapy was allowed, and roughly 39% had some. General study results and limits: Not determined was the antigen specificity of the expanded peripheral T cells.

Generated by immunoSEQ multiplex PCR, the TCRdb table keeps only in-frame clones and is missing some. Among about 60,000 clones listed, over 75% were seen once. CDR1 and CDR2 from the germline V gene are GTSNPN and SVGIG (reference sequence). V lost 3 bases and J 4 bases, leaving 15 bases between the germline ends. The CDR3 runs 14 residues. To note about this clone: The antigen is unknown.

The TCR originated in an adult with an advanced solid tumor such as melanoma, head and neck, liver or kidney cancer. The chain couples TRBV30 to TRBJ1-2, with D perhaps TRBD1 (5 bases). The sample here was CD4+ or CD8+ T cells sorted from blood, taken in a trial of the OX40 agonist ivuxolimab. DNA of the CDR3: TGTGCCTGGAGCCGGGACGGCGGAGGCTATGGCTACACCTTC. Its translation: CAWSRDGGGYGYTF.